Below are 29 T cell receptor beta chains sequenced from a single sample in a study of cytomegalovirus exposure and HLA in healthy donors. The PCR had 60 Vbeta and 13 Jbeta primers. Profiling relied on immunoSEQ multiplex PCR, and the TCRdb table lists in-frame clones only, not all of them. The profile shows about 150,000 clones, 80% of them singletons. Specimen: PBMCs. The receptors stem from a woman aged 40 to 55 in good health and CMV-seronegative.

V usage is TRBV10-1 and J usage is TRBJ1-1; D unresolved. The ends were cut back, 6 bases at V and 0 bases at J, with 17 bases in the middle. The germline CDR1 and CDR2 sequences are WNHNN and SYGVQD (reference sequence). The CDR3 length is 16 residues. For the CDR3, the DNA is TGCGCCAGCAGAAAAGATAGTGTCTTAATGAACACTGAAGCTTTCTTT. It encodes CASRKDSVLMNTEAFF.

The chain is built from TRBV5-4 and TRBJ2-3; 14 bases align to TRBD2. Trimming cost V 4 bases and J 1 base; bases outside gene matches: 5. Germline V gene data show CDR1 as SGHNT and CDR2 as YYREEE (reference sequence). The CDR3 length is 17 residues. The CDR3 DNA sequence: TGTGCCAGCAGCCGGACTAGCGGGGGGTCGCGCACAGATACGCAGTATTTT. Translated, it gives CASSRTSGGSRTDTQYF. Drawing the rest from reference TRBV5-4 and TRBJ2-3, the complete variable domain is ETGVTQSPTHLIKTRGQQVTLRCSSQSGHNTVSWYQQALGQGPQFIFQYYREEENGRGNFPPRFSGLQFPNYSSELNVNALELDDSALYLCASSRTSGGSRTDTQYFGPGTRLTVL.

The chain has TRBV4-3 and TRBJ2-6, with D uncertain. V dropped 3 bases and J dropped 0 bases, with 6 bases sitting between them. Germline-derived CDR1 and CDR2 are LGHNA and YSLEER. The CDR3 has 15 amino acids. The CDR3 region is CASSQEYSGANVLTF. CDR3 nucleotide sequence: TGCGCCAGCAGCCAGGAGTACTCTGGGGCCAACGTCCTGACTTTC.

The chain recombines TRBV6-5 with TRBJ1-2; D might be TRBD1 (6 bases). The V end lost 4 bases, the J end lost 5 bases, and 11 bases lay between the germline ends. Germline V gene data show CDR1 as MNHEY and CDR2 as SVGAGI. CDR3 size: 13 residues. The CDR3 DNA reads TGTGCCAGCAGTTTGGGGGGGGCTTATGGCTACACCTTC. Its protein is CASSLGGAYGYTF.

The J gene is TRBJ2-7, the V gene TRBV19, with 8 bases that match TRBD2. This CDR3 has 15 residues. Germline values: CDR1 LNHDA, CDR2 SQIVND (reference sequence). The V gene end was trimmed by 6 bases and the J gene end by 7 bases; junction bases not matched to a gene: 14. Here the CDR3 reads CASSVTSGSVGEQYF. The CDR3 DNA is TGTGCCAGTAGCGTTACTAGCGGCTCCGTGGGAGAGCAGTACTTC.

A few counts support this clone. J is TRBJ2-1 and V is TRBV5-1; 10 bases align to TRBD2. J gave up 4 bases and V 0 bases, and 4 bases lay outside the gene matches. CDR3 length: 16 residues. The germline V gene has CDR1 SGHRS and CDR2 YFSETQ. The DNA of the CDR3 is TGCGCCAGCAGCTTGGAGCTAGCGGGGGTGTACAATGAGCAGTTCTTC. Protein product: CASSLELAGVYNEQFF.

The chain recombines TRBV7-2 with TRBJ1-1; D not certain. The CDR3 runs 16 residues. Germline lookup yields CDR1 SGHTA and CDR2 FQGNSA. V gave up 2 bases and J gave up 1 base, with 14 bases separating them. CDR3 coding DNA: TGTGCCAGCAGCTTAACTCCGGGGAGAAGGAACACTGAAGCTTTCTTT. Residues: CASSLTPGRRNTEAFF.

This clone is a singleton in its sample. V is TRBV11-2 and J is TRBJ2-1, with unresolved D. The germline V and J ends were trimmed by 1 base and 6 bases, with 10 bases remaining between them. This CDR3 region has 14 residues. In germline, CDR1 is SGHAT, CDR2 FQNNGV. The DNA for the CDR3 is TGTGCCAGCAGCTTAGTGTATGCGATCAATGAGCAGTTCTTC. It codes for CASSLVYAINEQFF.

The J gene is TRBJ2-5, the V gene TRBV2; D is unclear. With 5 bases removed from V and 5 bases from J, the gap between germline ends came to 12 bases. The CDR3 extends over 13 amino acids. Germline assignment: CDR1 SNHLY and CDR2 FYNNEI. The CDR3 spells CASSMNSKETQYF. The CDR3, as DNA: TGTGCCAGCAGTATGAATAGTAAGGAGACCCAGTACTTC.

The chain carries TRBV28 and TRBJ2-7; D is unclear. The CDR3 consists of 11 residues. From germline, CDR1 is MDHEN and CDR2 SYDVKM. With 4 bases removed from V and 11 bases from J, the gap between germline ends came to 12 bases. The CDR3 loop is CASSSPLTKYF. The CDR3 DNA reads as TGTGCCAGCAGTTCCCCCTTGACAAAGTACTTC.

The rearrangement uses TRBV2 and TRBJ2-5; 8 nucleotides line up with TRBD1. The CDR3 sequence is 15 residues long. The germline V gene has CDR1 SNHLY and CDR2 FYNNEI. Trimming took 1 base from V and 5 from J; bases not matched to a gene: 6. The CDR3 here is CASSEDRGSMETQYF. CDR3 in DNA: TGTGCCAGCAGTGAAGACAGGGGGTCGATGGAGACCCAGTACTTC.

V and J are TRBV28 and TRBJ2-7; 10 positions agree with TRBD2. There are 13 residues in the CDR3. In germline, CDR1 is MDHEN, CDR2 SYDVKM. Trimming at V came to 6 bases and at J to 2 bases, leaving 1 base not matched to a gene. The CDR3 region has the DNA TGTGCCAGCAGACTAGCGGGAACCTACGAGCAGTACTTC. It translates to CASRLAGTYEQYF.

This clone was observed a few times. This chain connects TRBV6-6 to TRBJ1-6; 8 bases are a match to TRBD1. V lost 0 bases, J lost 7 bases, and 5 bases stayed unmatched. The germline CDR1 and CDR2 sequences are MNHNY and SVGAGI (reference sequence). The CDR3 has 16 residues. CDR3 loop: CASSYSGQGSNSPLHF. The CDR3 nucleotides are TGTGCCAGCAGTTACTCAGGACAGGGTAGCAATTCACCCCTCCACTTT.

The chain carries TRBV4-3 and TRBJ2-7, with a possible D match to TRBD1 (6 bases). The germline V gene has CDR1 LGHNA and CDR2 YSLEER. Trimming took 0 bases from V and 6 from J, leaving 9 bases between them. The CDR3 covers 13 residues. The CDR3 nucleotides read TGCGCCAGCAGCCAAGATTCCAGGGGCGAGCAGTACTTC. It codes for CASSQDSRGEQYF.

The V and J genes are TRBV9 and TRBJ2-3; 8 bases map to TRBD2. The CDR3 runs 16 residues. Trimming took 5 bases from V and 4 from J; bases not matched to a gene: 12. Germline CDR1 reads SGDLS; CDR2 reads YYNGEE. CDR3 in DNA: TGTGCCAGCAGTCCGATCGCGGCGGGGGGAGCAGATACGCAGTATTTT. It codes for CASSPIAAGGADTQYF.

The chain uses TRBV28 and TRBJ2-5; 7 bases agree with TRBD1. Germline V gives CDR1 MDHEN, CDR2 SYDVKM. Trimming removed 8 bases from V and 4 bases from J; junction bases left unmatched: 10. This CDR3 has 14 residues. CDR3 residues: CASGPGQIRETQYF. The CDR3 bases are TGTGCCAGCGGCCCGGGACAGATACGAGAGACCCAGTACTTC. The complete variable domain, with remaining parts taken from reference TRBV28 and TRBJ2-5, reads DVKVTQSSRYLVKRTGEKVFLECVQDMDHENMFWYRQDPGLGLRLIYFSYDVKMKEKGDIPEGYSVSREKKERFSLILESASTNQTSMYLCASGPGQIRETQYFGPGTRLLVL.

The chain joins TRBV19 to TRBJ2-7; maybe TRBD1 (7 bases). This CDR3 region has 14 residues. The V gene's germline CDR1 is LNHDA and CDR2 SQIVND (reference sequence). The ends were cut back, 3 bases at V and 6 bases at J, with 15 bases in the middle. The CDR3 sequence: CASSISGGGFEQYF. The DNA for the CDR3 is TGTGCCAGTAGTATCAGCGGAGGGGGCTTCGAGCAGTACTTC.

The V and J genes are TRBV6-5 and TRBJ2-1; 13 positions match TRBD2. After removal of 6 bases from V and 4 bases from J, the junction contained 3 bases not matched to a gene. This CDR3 has 15 amino acids. In germline, CDR1 is MNHEY, CDR2 SVGAGI. The CDR3 DNA reads as TGTGCCAGCAGAATACTAGCGGGAGGGTACAATGAGCAGTTCTTC. Translated, it gives CASRILAGGYNEQFF.

The rearrangement links TRBV11-2 to TRBJ1-2; 10 nucleotides match TRBD1. Germline V gene lookup returns CDR1 SGHAT and CDR2 FQNNGV. V lost 5 bases to trimming and J lost 6 bases; unmatched junction nucleotides: 9. This CDR3 region has 15 residues. CDR3 bases: TGTGCCAGCAGCCTAAATCCCGGGACAGGGGATGGCTACACCTTC. It yields the protein CASSLNPGTGDGYTF.

The CDR3 protein is CASSHASGSLAGELFF. The DNA of the CDR3 is TGCGCCAGCAGTCACGCTAGCGGGAGTCTCGCCGGGGAGCTGTTTTTT. The rearrangement links TRBV5-1 to TRBJ2-2, with 10 positions matching TRBD2. V dropped 5 bases and J dropped 6; count of bases not matched to a gene: 10. The CDR3 length is 16 residues. Germline lookup yields CDR1 SGHRS and CDR2 YFSETQ.

The genes are TRBV28 and TRBJ2-2, with 13 bases identical to TRBD2. Germline loops: CDR1 MDHEN, CDR2 SYDVKM. The length of the CDR3 is 17 residues. Trimming cost V 6 bases and J 7 bases; bases outside gene matches: 11. The CDR3 spells CASRRLAGGNLDGELFF. The CDR3 DNA is TGTGCCAGCAGGAGACTAGCGGGAGGTAATTTGGACGGGGAGCTGTTTTTT.

V usage is TRBV19 and J usage is TRBJ1-1; no firm D call. Per germline, CDR1 LNHDA and CDR2 SQIVND (reference sequence). V lost 1 base and J lost 3, with 15 bases in between. This CDR3 has 16 residues. As DNA, the CDR3 is TGTGCCAGTAGTATAGGGCGGTCGGAGGGCTACACTGAAGCTTTCTTT. Translating gives CASSIGRSEGYTEAFF. Variable domain in full (rest from reference TRBV19 and TRBJ1-1): DGGITQSPKYLFRKEGQNVTLSCEQNLNHDAMYWYRQDPGQGLRLIYYSQIVNDFQKGDIAEGYSVSREKKESFPLTVTSAQKNPTAFYLCASSIGRSEGYTEAFFGQGTRLTVV.

The CDR3 nucleotides are TGTGCCAGCAGCTTAGATGGCGGGGAAACCGGGGAGCTGTTTTTT. It translates to CASSLDGGETGELFF. The chain carries TRBV11-3 and TRBJ2-2; maybe TRBD2 (6 bases). Germline CDR1 SGHNT, CDR2 YENEEA. The CDR3 runs 15 residues. Trimming removed 0 bases from V and 5 bases from J, with 10 bases in between.

The CDR3 DNA reads as TGCGCCAGCAGCCCCCCGGTGATCTCCGAGCAGTACTTC. As protein: CASSPPVISEQYF. V gene TRBV5-1 combines with J gene TRBJ2-7; D is unresolved. Trimming removed 4 bases at V and 6 bases at J, with 14 bases between. This CDR3 region has 13 residues. Germline V CDR1 and CDR2: SGHRS, YFSETQ.

V and J are TRBV2 and TRBJ1-4; D gene ambiguous. Trimming removed 2 bases from V and 7 bases from J, with 17 bases in between. This CDR3 has 16 amino acids. The germline gives CDR1 SNHLY, CDR2 FYNNEI. CDR3 nucleotide sequence: TGTGCCAGCAGTGAAATGAGGTCTTCTTTGGGTGAAAAACTGTTTTTT. Protein: CASSEMRSSLGEKLFF.

The V call is TRBV9, the J call TRBJ2-3, with 11 bases identical to TRBD2. Germline CDR1 SGDLS, CDR2 YYNGEE. The V and J ends lost 4 bases and 10 bases, in that order; junction bases with no gene match: 17. CDR3 size: 17 residues. CDR3 coding DNA: TGTGCCAGCAGCCCAAGTAGTGGAGGACTAGCGGGCCCTGCGCAGTATTTT. Its translation is CASSPSSGGLAGPAQYF.

Only one count was recorded for this clone. The chain couples TRBV6-1 to TRBJ1-1, with D perhaps matching TRBD1 (5 bases). Germline CDR1 and CDR2: MNHNS and SASEGT. This CDR3 is 15 amino acids long. Trimming left V 4 bases short and J 0 bases short, with 12 bases between. CDR3 nucleotides: TGTGCCAGCAGTGCAAGACAGAGCATGAACACTGAAGCTTTCTTT. It codes for CASSARQSMNTEAFF.

J is TRBJ1-1 and V is TRBV25-1; 7 bases line up with TRBD1. Per the germline V gene, CDR1 is MGHDK and CDR2 is SYGVNS. V shed 3 bases and J 5 bases; nucleotides not matched to a gene: 6. The CDR3 contains 14 residues. The CDR3 is CASSDRDSYTEAFF. The CDR3 nucleotides are TGTGCCAGCAGTGACCGGGACAGCTATACTGAAGCTTTCTTT.

The V call is TRBV10-1, the J call TRBJ1-2; 9 bases line up with TRBD1. The CDR3 is 19 residues long. Germline CDR1 and CDR2: WNHNN and SYGVQD (reference sequence). The V segment lost 5 bases and the J segment 0 bases; nucleotides outside the gene matches: 16. CDR3 sequence reads: CASSQTRWRTGEANYGYTF. CDR3 in DNA: TGCGCCAGCAGTCAGACCCGATGGAGGACAGGGGAAGCTAACTATGGCTACACCTTC.